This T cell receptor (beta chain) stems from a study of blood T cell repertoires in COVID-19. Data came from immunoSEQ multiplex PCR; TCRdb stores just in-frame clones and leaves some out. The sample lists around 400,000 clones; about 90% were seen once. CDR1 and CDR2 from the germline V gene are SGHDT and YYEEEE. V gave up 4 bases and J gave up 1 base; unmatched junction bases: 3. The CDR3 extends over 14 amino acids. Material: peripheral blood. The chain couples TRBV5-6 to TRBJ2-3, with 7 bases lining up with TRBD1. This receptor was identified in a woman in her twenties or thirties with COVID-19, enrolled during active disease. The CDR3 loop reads CASSEGAGTDTQYF. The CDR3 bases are TGTGCCAGCAGCGAGGGGGCGGGCACAGATACGCAGTATTTT.